This TCR beta chain appears in the sequencing data of a study of neoadjuvant anti-PD-1 for oral cavity cancer. Time point: after neoadjuvant nivolumab, at surgical resection. Clones were sequenced by immunoSEQ multiplex PCR, and TCRdb holds only the in-frame ones, with some missing. Counted here are about 14,000 clones, 65% to 75% occurring once; the ten biggest clones make up less than 3.5%. V was clipped by 6 bases and J by 6 bases, with 7 bases between them. Per germline, CDR1 MNHNY and CDR2 SVGAGI (reference sequence). CDR3 length: 11 residues. The sequence was obtained from a person aged 40-85 years with oral cavity squamous cell carcinoma. Specimen: PBMCs, collected after nivolumab (anti-PD-1) treatment. The rearrangement uses TRBV6-6 and TRBJ2-3, with D unclear. The CDR3 DNA is TGTGCCAGCAGGAACGTCGATACGCAGTATTTT. It codes for CASRNVDTQYF.